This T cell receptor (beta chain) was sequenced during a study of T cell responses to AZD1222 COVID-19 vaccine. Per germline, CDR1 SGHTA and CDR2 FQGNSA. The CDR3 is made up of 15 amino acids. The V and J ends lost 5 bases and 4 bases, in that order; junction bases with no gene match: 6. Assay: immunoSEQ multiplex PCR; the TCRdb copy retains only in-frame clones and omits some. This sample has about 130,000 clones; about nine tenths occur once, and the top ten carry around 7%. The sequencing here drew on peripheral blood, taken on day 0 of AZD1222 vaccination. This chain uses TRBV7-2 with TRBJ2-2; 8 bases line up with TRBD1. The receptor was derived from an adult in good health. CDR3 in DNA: TGTGCCAGCAGCATCCGACAGGGGTTCACCGGGGAGCTGTTTTTT. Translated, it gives CASSIRQGFTGELFF.